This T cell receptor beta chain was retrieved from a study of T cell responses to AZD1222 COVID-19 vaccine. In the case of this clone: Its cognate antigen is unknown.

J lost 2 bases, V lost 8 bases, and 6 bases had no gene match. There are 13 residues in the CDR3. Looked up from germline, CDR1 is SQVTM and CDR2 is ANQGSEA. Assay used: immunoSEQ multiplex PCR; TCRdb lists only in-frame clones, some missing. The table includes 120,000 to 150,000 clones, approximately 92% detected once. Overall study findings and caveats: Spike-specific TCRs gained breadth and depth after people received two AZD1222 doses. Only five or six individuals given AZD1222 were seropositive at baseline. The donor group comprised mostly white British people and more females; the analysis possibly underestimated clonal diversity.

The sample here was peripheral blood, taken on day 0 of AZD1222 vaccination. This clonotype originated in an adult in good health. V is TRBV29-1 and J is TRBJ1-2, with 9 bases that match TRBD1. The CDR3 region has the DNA TGCAGCTCTTCCGGGACAGGGAACTATGGCTACACCTTC. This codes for CSSSGTGNYGYTF.